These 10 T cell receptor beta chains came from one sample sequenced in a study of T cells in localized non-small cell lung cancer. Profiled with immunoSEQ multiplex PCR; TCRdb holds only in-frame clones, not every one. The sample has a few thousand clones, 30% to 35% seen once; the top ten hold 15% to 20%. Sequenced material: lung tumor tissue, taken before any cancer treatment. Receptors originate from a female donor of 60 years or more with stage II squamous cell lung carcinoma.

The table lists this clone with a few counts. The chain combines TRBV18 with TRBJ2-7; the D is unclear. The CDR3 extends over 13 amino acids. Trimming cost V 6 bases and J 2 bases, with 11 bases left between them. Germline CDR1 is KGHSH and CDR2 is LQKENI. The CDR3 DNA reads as TGTGCCAGCTCTTCAGGACGGACCTACGAGCAGTACTTC. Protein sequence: CASSSGRTYEQYF.

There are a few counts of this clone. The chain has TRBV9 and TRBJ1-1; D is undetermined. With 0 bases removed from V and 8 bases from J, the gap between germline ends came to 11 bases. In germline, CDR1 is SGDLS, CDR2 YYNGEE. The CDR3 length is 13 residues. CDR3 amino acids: CASSVAPTLEAFF. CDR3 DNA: TGTGCCAGCAGCGTAGCCCCCACCCTCGAAGCTTTCTTT.

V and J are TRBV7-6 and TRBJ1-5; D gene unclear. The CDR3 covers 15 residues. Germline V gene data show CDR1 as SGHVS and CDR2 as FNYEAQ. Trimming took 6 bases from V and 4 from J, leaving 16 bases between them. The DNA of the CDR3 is TGTGCCAGCAGTCTAGGTCATACTAAGAATCAGCCCCAGCATTTT. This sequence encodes CASSLGHTKNQPQHF.

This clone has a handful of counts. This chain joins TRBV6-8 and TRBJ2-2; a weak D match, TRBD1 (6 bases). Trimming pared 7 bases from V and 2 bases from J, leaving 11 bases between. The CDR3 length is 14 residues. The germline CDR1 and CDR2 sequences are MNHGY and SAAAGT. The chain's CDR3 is CASNQGPNTGELFF. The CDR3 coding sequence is TGTGCCAGCAACCAGGGGCCAAACACCGGGGAGCTGTTTTTT.

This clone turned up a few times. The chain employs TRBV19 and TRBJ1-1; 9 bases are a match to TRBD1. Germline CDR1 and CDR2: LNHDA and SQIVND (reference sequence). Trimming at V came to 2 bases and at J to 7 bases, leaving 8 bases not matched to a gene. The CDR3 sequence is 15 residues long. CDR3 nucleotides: TGTGCCAGTAGTATAATAGGGACAGGGAGAGTTGAAGCTTTCTTT. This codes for CASSIIGTGRVEAFF. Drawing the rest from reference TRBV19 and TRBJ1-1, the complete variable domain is DGGITQSPKYLFRKEGQNVTLSCEQNLNHDAMYWYRQDPGQGLRLIYYSQIVNDFQKGDIAEGYSVSREKKESFPLTVTSAQKNPTAFYLCASSIIGTGRVEAFFGQGTRLTVV.

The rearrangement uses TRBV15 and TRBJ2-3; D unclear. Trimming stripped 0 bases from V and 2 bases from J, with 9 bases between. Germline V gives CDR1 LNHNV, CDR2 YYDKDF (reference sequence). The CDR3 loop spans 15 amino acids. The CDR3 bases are TGTGCCACCAGCAGAGATCCGCAGTTCACAGATACGCAGTATTTT. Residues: CATSRDPQFTDTQYF. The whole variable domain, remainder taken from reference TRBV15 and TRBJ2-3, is DAMVIQNPRYQVTQFGKPVTLSCSQTLNHNVMYWYQQKSSQAPKLLFHYYDKDFNNEADTPDNFQSRRPNTSFCFLDIRSPGLGDTAMYLCATSRDPQFTDTQYFGPGTRLTVL.

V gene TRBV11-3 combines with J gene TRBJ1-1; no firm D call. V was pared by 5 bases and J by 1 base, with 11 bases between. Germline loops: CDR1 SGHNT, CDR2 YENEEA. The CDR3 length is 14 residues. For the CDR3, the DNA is TGTGCCAGCAGCGGCCCCGGCGAGAACACTGAAGCTTTCTTT. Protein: CASSGPGENTEAFF.

CDR3 protein: CAGAGTANEKLFF. The CDR3 nucleotides are TGTGCCGGGGCCGGGACAGCTAATGAAAAACTGTTTTTT. This sequence joins TRBV10-3 and TRBJ1-4, with 7 bases that match TRBD1. The CDR3 spans 13 residues. Germline V gives CDR1 ENHRY, CDR2 SYGVKD. V lost 11 bases and J lost 3; bases outside the gene matches: 6.

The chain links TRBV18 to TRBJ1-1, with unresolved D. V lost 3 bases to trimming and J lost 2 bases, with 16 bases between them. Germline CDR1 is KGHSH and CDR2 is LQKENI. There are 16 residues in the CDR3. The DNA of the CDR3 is TGTGCCAGCTCACCTACCCCTACCTTTTCAAACACTGAAGCTTTCTTT. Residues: CASSPTPTFSNTEAFF.

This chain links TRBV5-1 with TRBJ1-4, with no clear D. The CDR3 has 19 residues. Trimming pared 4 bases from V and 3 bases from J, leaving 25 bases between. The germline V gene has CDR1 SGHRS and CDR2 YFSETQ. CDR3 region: CASSLAAGGFELANEKLFF. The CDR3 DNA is TGCGCCAGCAGCCTGGCCGCGGGAGGGTTCGAACTTGCTAATGAAAAACTGTTTTTT.